Listed below are T cell receptor beta chains from one sample, sequenced in a study of T cells after yellow fever vaccination. TCRdb itself ran the 5' RACE reads through MiXCR, one entry per CDR3 protein. The sample lists about 510,000 distinct CDR3 sequences, about a fifth occurring once. The sample in question was PBMCs, obtained roughly 20 days after the first yellow fever vaccination. The receptors stem from a man aged 18-30 years who received the YFV17D yellow fever vaccine. Both conserved end residues are part of each CDR3. D genes are given only for firm matches. Expanded clones get a size class; other rows say once, few or many, or leave the size out.

-,TRBJ1-1,few,TRBV7-2,TGTGCCAGCAGCTTATGGGGGTCGCACACTGAAGCTTTCTTT,CASSLWGSHTEAFF
-,TRBJ1-6,-,TRBV11-2,TGTGCCAGCAGCTTGGGGCAGAATGAACCCTATAATTCACCCCTCCACTTT,CASSLGQNEPYNSPLHF
TRBD2,TRBJ2-3,-,TRBV4-2,TGTGCCAGCAGCCTGGGACTAGCGGGGGTATCTAGCACAGATACGCAGTATTTT,CASSLGLAGVSSTDTQYF
-,TRBJ1-2,many,TRBV10-3,TGTGCCATCAGTGAGTCCAACTATGGCTACACCTTC,CAISESNYGYTF
-,TRBJ2-3,few,TRBV7-2,TGTGCCAGCTCCCCGGGGCGACACAGCACAGATACGCAGTATTTT,CASSPGRHSTDTQYF
-,TRBJ1-1,-,TRBV29-1,TGCAGCGTTGAAAAGGGGCCGCTCGCTTTCTTT,CSVEKGPLAFF
-,TRBJ2-3,few,TRBV19,TGTGCCAGTAGTATCGTTGCCAGGAGTGATACGCAGTATTTT,CASSIVARSDTQYF
-,TRBJ2-1,-,TRBV6-1,TGTGCCAGCAGGGGCGGAAGCTCCTACAATGAGCAGTTCTTC,CASRGGSSYNEQFF
-,TRBJ1-4,few,TRBV18,TGTGCCAGCTCACCGGAAGGGGGAAGTGCAACTAATGAAAAACTGTTTTTT,CASSPEGGSATNEKLFF
TRBD2,TRBJ2-5,few,TRBV7-9,TGTGCCAGCAGCCCGACTAGCCCCCCCCAAGAGACCCAGTACTTC,CASSPTSPPQETQYF
-,TRBJ1-3,once,TRBV4-1,TGCGCCAGCAGCCAACCCAACTTGGGGGTAGGAAACACCATATATTTT,CASSQPNLGVGNTIYF
TRBD1,TRBJ2-1,once,TRBV5-1,TGCGCCAGCAGCTTGGCCCCTGGGACAGGGGGCCGCAATGAGCAGTTCTTC,CASSLAPGTGGRNEQFF
-,TRBJ1-4,-,TRBV20-1,TGCAGTGCCACCCGCTCAACTAATGAAAAACTGTTTTTT,CSATRSTNEKLFF
TRBD1,TRBJ1-6,-,TRBV5-6,TGTGCCAGCAGCGAGACCGGGACAGGGCACGGCACCCTCCACTTT,CASSETGTGHGTLHF
-,TRBJ2-1,-,TRBV5-1,TGCGCCAGTGCGCGGTCTGGGGATGAGCAGTTCTTC,CASARSGDEQFF
-,TRBJ2-3,few,TRBV11-2,TGTGCCAGCAGCTCCACAGCGTCCCGTCCAGATACGCAGTATTTT,CASSSTASRPDTQYF
-,TRBJ1-3,-,TRBV30,TGTGCCTGGAGTGGACAGGTTGGAAACACCATATATTTT,CAWSGQVGNTIYF
TRBD2,TRBJ2-7,-,TRBV7-2,TGTGCCAGCAGCGTTTCCAGCGGGGCCCCACGGGAGCAGTACTTC,CASSVSSGAPREQYF
TRBD2,TRBJ2-1,few,TRBV18,TGTGCCAGCTCACCAATTGAGCGGGGGGTATACAATGAGCAGTTCTTC,CASSPIERGVYNEQFF
TRBD2,TRBJ2-1,-,TRBV6-2/TRBV6-3,TGTGCCAGCAGAAGCGGGGGGGGATATGGCAATGAGCAGTTCTTC,CASRSGGGYGNEQFF
-,TRBJ2-7,few,TRBV6-5,TGTGCCAGCAGTTACTCGGCAGGGCCTACCTACGAGCAGTACTTC,CASSYSAGPTYEQYF
-,TRBJ1-2,-,TRBV6-5,TGTGCCAGCAGTTACTCGTTACTTTATGGCTACACCTTC,CASSYSLLYGYTF